This passage covers 14 T cell receptor beta chains from one sample sequenced in a study of shared clonotypes between healthy human individuals. Method: immunoSEQ multiplex PCR; TCRdb's copy keeps in-frame clones and lacks some. Of 1,500,000 or so clones in the sample, approximately 96% were seen once. The sequenced material came from naive CD4+ T cells sorted from blood. Described subset: CD45RA+ positively selected. These receptors came from a man aged 30 to 45 in good health.

V and J are TRBV28 and TRBJ1-5; 8 nucleotides align to TRBD1. J gave up 7 bases and V 4 bases, and 9 bases lay outside the gene matches. Germline lookup yields CDR1 MDHEN and CDR2 SYDVKM. The CDR3 runs 15 residues. The CDR3 sequence is CASSSHGQGGQPQHF. The CDR3 nucleotides read TGTGCCAGCAGTTCCCACGGACAGGGCGGGCAGCCCCAGCATTTT. Complete variable domain (other parts from reference TRBV28 and TRBJ1-5): DVKVTQSSRYLVKRTGEKVFLECVQDMDHENMFWYRQDPGLGLRLIYFSYDVKMKEKGDIPEGYSVSREKKERFSLILESASTNQTSMYLCASSSHGQGGQPQHFGDGTRLSIL.

The V gene is TRBV5-1, the J gene TRBJ1-1, with D maybe TRBD1 (6 bases). This CDR3 has 20 amino acids. V lost 6 bases, J lost 5 bases, and 35 bases lay in between. Germline lookup yields CDR1 SGHRS and CDR2 YFSETQ. The CDR3 DNA follows: TGCGCCAGCACCCCGTATGGGATCTCGGCAGGGGCCACACTGAGGACTGAAGCTTTCTTT. It codes for CASTPYGISAGATLRTEAFF.

This rearrangement joins TRBV9 to TRBJ2-1; 14 positions agree with TRBD2. CDR1 and CDR2 (germline): SGDLS, YYNGEE. The CDR3 contains 15 residues. Trimming took 2 bases from V and 9 from J; bases not matched to a gene: 4. The CDR3 coding sequence is TGTGCCAGCAGCGTGACTAGCGGGAGGGAGGCTGAGCAGTTCTTC. Translating gives CASSVTSGREAEQFF.

This clone was counted once. The rearrangement uses TRBV4-3 and TRBJ2-2; 7 nucleotides align to TRBD1. V was pared by 0 bases and J by 4 bases, with 5 bases of the junction left unmatched. CDR3 length: 16 amino acids. Germline CDR1 is LGHNA and CDR2 is YSLEER. The CDR3 region is CASSQDENRGTGELFF. As DNA, the CDR3 is TGCGCCAGCAGCCAAGATGAGAACAGGGGCACCGGGGAGCTGTTTTTT.

The rearrangement links TRBV6-5 to TRBJ2-5; D gene unclear. The V and J ends lost 5 bases and 5 bases respectively, with 6 bases between them. CDR3 length: 11 residues. In germline, CDR1 is MNHEY, CDR2 SVGAGI. As DNA, the CDR3 is TGTGCCAGCAGTGATTCGGAGACCCAGTACTTC. Translation: CASSDSETQYF.

This chain connects TRBV28 to TRBJ1-3; D unclear. The CDR3 is 15 residues long. V dropped 2 bases and J dropped 4 bases, with 12 bases sitting between them. Germline CDR1 MDHEN, CDR2 SYDVKM. CDR3 sequence (DNA): TGTGCCAGCAGTTTAAGTCTCAACGGCGGAAACACCATATATTTT. It encodes CASSLSLNGGNTIYF.

This clone showed up just once. V usage is TRBV11-2 and J usage is TRBJ2-3; the D is unclear. Trimming shortened V by 5 bases and J by 6 bases, and 15 bases separated the two germline ends. This CDR3 is 14 amino acids long. CDR1 SGHAT and CDR2 FQNNGV come from the germline V gene. CDR3 region: CASSRISRKDTQYF. The CDR3 DNA is TGTGCCAGCAGCCGCATCTCCCGTAAGGATACGCAGTATTTT.

The rearrangement joins TRBV1 to TRBJ2-7; TRBD2 is the table's D call and was not checked against the DNA. TRBV1 is recorded as a pseudogene. The CDR3 consists of 15 residues. For the CDR3, the DNA is TGCACCAGCAGCCAAGGGTACGGGTGGGCCTACGAGCAGTACTTC. Translation: CTSSQGYGWAYEQYF.

To note about this clone: This sample includes further DNA sequences coding for the same CDR3. The chain has TRBV18 and TRBJ2-3; 11 bases fit TRBD2. Germline-derived CDR1 and CDR2 are KGHSH and LQKENI. V lost 3 bases and J lost 3; bases outside the gene matches: 5. The CDR3 has 16 amino acids. This CDR3 is CASSPRLAGGTDTQYF. The CDR3 DNA reads TGTGCCAGCTCACCCCGGCTAGCGGGAGGAACAGATACGCAGTATTTT.

This chain uses TRBV19 with TRBJ2-5; 12 bases align to TRBD2. CDR3 size: 15 residues. The V segment lost 5 bases and the J segment 5 bases; nucleotides outside the gene matches: 6. The V gene's germline CDR1 is LNHDA and CDR2 SQIVND (reference sequence). CDR3 sequence: CASSELAGGRETQYF. CDR3 nucleotide sequence: TGTGCCAGTAGTGAACTAGCGGGAGGAAGGGAGACCCAGTACTTC.

About this clone itself: Within the sample, other DNA sequences also encode this same CDR3. The chain is built from TRBV2 and TRBJ1-2; possible D gene TRBD1, 6 bases. The length of the CDR3 is 12 residues. V was shortened by 4 bases and J by 5 bases, with 8 bases between the two germline ends. Germline V gene lookup returns CDR1 SNHLY and CDR2 FYNNEI. The CDR3 region is CASSGQGYGYTF. CDR3 nucleotide sequence: TGTGCCAGCAGTGGTCAGGGGTATGGCTACACCTTC. The whole variable domain, remainder taken from reference TRBV2 and TRBJ1-2, is EPEVTQTPSHQVTQMGQEVILRCVPISNHLYFYWYRQILGQKVEFLVSFYNNEISEKSEIFDDQFSVERPDGSNFTLKIRSTKLEDSAMYFCASSGQGYGYTFGSGTRLTVV.

J is TRBJ2-2 and V is TRBV27; TRBD2 is a possible D gene (6 bases). The CDR3 extends over 15 amino acids. Germline assignment: CDR1 MNHEY and CDR2 SMNVEV (reference sequence). V was trimmed by 2 bases and J by 4 bases, leaving 11 bases between them. The CDR3 nucleotides are TGTGCCAGCAGTTTAGTTAGCGGAGCCACCGGGGAGCTGTTTTTT. It encodes CASSLVSGATGELFF.

The rearrangement links TRBV27 to TRBJ2-7; tentatively, D is TRBD1 (6 bases). The CDR3 length is 15 residues. With 2 bases removed from V and 3 bases from J, the gap between germline ends came to 14 bases. Germline V gene lookup returns CDR1 MNHEY and CDR2 SMNVEV (reference sequence). The CDR3 DNA reads TGTGCCAGCAGTTTAGGTGGTGCAGGGGTCTACGAGCAGTACTTC. Protein: CASSLGGAGVYEQYF.

This clone was observed once. This CDR3 is also generated by other DNA sequences in the sample. The chain carries TRBV9 and TRBJ2-1; TRBD2 matches 9 bases. The germline V gene has CDR1 SGDLS and CDR2 YYNGEE. The CDR3 is 14 amino acids. Trimming removed 0 bases from V and 7 bases from J; junction bases left unmatched: 2. The CDR3 here is CASSVGLAVNEQFF. CDR3 sequence (DNA): TGTGCCAGCAGCGTAGGACTAGCGGTGAATGAGCAGTTCTTC. Full variable domain (remainder filled in from reference TRBV9 and TRBJ2-1): DSGVTQTPKHLITATGQRVTLRCSPRSGDLSVYWYQQSLDQGLQFLIQYYNGEERAKGNILERFSAQQFPDLHSELNLSSLELGDSALYFCASSVGLAVNEQFFGPGTRLTVL.